These T cell receptor beta chains were read from a single sample in a study of cytomegalovirus exposure and HLA in healthy donors. Libraries were prepared by immunoSEQ multiplex PCR; TCRdb keeps only in-frame clonotypes and omits some of them. The table shows 60,000 to 90,000 clones, with 84% occurring only once. Sequencing used PBMCs. Receptor source: an older man in good health and CMV-seropositive. Both conserved end residues are trimmed from each CDR3.

v_call cdr3_aa
TRBV5-1 ASSLAPGSGYT
TRBV14 ASSQTDRAMSGELF
TRBV7-2 ASSPGTGVTEAF
TRBV28 ASKQQGTGANVLT
TRBV6-5 ASTYGQGGTQY
TRBV18 ASSPPTGGNEKLF
TRBV5-1 ASSLAGLTPEAF
TRBV6-1 ASSWGVRETQY
TRBV7-2 ASSDPAGGSEQF
TRBV7-2 ASSLGGQDLGTQY
TRBV7-3 ASSLGQANTEAF
TRBV6-1 ASTRQGWETQY
TRBV6-5 ASSPSLLGDEQY
TRBV7-9 ASSSTGNQPQH
TRBV27 ASRPDRVRYEQY
TRBV10-1 ASSGQSNTGELF
TRBV7-9 ASSLVGTGNNSPLH
TRBV7-9 ASSPLLGLAGRYETQY
TRBV18 ASSPGQGTGQPQH
TRBV6-1 ASSENRDRNTEAF
TRBV29-1 SARSGANTGELF
TRBV5-1 ASSYSYEQY
TRBV18 ASSPSGQGGNEQF
TRBV5-1 ASSRLAGAAQETQY
TRBV11-2 ASSLVGTGQSYT
TRBV11-2 ASVSGLQNTEAF
TRBV4-3 ASSLNRDEKLF
TRBV18 ASSPPGGQGGQPQH
TRBV2 ASSVGVSGPTDTQY
TRBV7-7 ASSLLPGPQETQY
TRBV18 ASSPGRVKYEQY